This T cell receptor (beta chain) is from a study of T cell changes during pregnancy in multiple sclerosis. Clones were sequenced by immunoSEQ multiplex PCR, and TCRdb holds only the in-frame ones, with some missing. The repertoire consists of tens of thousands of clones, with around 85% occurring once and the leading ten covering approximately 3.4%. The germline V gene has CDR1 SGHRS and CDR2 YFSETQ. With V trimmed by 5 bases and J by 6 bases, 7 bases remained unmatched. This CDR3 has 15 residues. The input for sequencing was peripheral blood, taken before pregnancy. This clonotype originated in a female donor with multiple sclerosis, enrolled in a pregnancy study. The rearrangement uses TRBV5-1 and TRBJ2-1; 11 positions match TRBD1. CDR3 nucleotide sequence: TGCGCCAGCAGGCAAACCGGGACAGGGGGCAATGAGCAGTTCTTC. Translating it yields CASRQTGTGGNEQFF. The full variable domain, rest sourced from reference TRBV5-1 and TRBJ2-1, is KAGVTQTPRYLIKTRGQQVTLSCSPISGHRSVSWYQQTPGQGLQFLFEYFSETQRNKGNFPGRFSGRQFSNSRSEMNVSTLELGDSALYLCASRQTGTGGNEQFFGPGTRLTVL.